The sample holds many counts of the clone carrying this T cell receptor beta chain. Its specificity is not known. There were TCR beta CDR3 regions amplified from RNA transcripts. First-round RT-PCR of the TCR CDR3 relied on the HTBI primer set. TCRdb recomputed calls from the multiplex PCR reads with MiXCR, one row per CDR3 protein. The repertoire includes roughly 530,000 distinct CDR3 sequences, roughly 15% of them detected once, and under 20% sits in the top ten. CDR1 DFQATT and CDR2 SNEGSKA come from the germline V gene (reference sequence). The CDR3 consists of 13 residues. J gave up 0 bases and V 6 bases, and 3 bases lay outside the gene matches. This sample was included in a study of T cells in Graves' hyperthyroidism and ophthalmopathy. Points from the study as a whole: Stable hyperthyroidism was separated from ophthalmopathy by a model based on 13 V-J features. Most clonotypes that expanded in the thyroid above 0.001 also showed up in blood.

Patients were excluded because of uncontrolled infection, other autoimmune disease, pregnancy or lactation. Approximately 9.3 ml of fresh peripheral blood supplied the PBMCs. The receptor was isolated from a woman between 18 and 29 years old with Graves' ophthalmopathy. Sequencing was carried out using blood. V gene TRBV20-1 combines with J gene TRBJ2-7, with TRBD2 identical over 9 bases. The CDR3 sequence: CSAYSGSSYEQYF. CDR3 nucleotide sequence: TGCAGTGCATATAGCGGGAGCTCCTACGAGCAGTACTTC.